The present T cell receptor beta chain was sequenced within a study of cytomegalovirus exposure and HLA in healthy donors (TCRdb year 2017). Context from the whole study: An earlier analysis of approximately 640 of the donors reported more than 250 Gb of sequence data and roughly 110 million unique TCR beta sequences from roughly 180 million T cells. In a later genetic analysis, genome-wide SNP genotypes for about three fifths of the roughly 670 donors were used, and that subset was treated as a discovery cohort. Rather than using new phenotypic data, the later analysis identified candidate immune exposures from TCR beta sequences and from how often those sequences occurred across donors. To predict cytomegalovirus infection status, the study brought together high-throughput TCR immunosequencing, statistical association of individual TCRs with disease status, and machine learning. Alongside the repertoire data, information on donor age, sex, ethnicity and CMV serostatus was compiled. All discovery cohort repertoires had been generated using a single sequencing platform. Among about 400 genotyped donors of the cohort, an average of around 220,000 unique TCR beta nucleotide sequences was sequenced per donor, of which about 18% were non-productive. The T cell repertoires of 700 or so subjects were profiled by immunosequencing and related to cytomegalovirus serostatus. In a later analysis, previously published TCR beta repertoires from about 670 donors were re-analyzed and high-resolution HLA genotyping was added so that TCR occurrence patterns could be studied. Typing coverage varied by locus: about 620-630 donors for A, B, C, DRB1 and DQB1; 500 to 550 for DQA1; around 570 for DPA1; around 490 for DPB1. An earlier analysis of some 600 of the donors applied high-throughput TCR beta sequencing to assess whether each TCR beta V gene segment acted as functional or pseudogenic. The aim of the study was to test whether cataloging public T cell receptors could identify signatures of past pathogen exposure. HLA typing included class I and class II loci at four-digit resolution. Approximately 330 gigabases of sequencing data and around 85 million unique TCR sequences made up an early release that covered several hundred HLA-typed donors. Along with the approximately 620-subject first cohort, a separate validation cohort of around 120 different subjects was used. Of the 398 genotyped donors, 65% to 90% fell in the genetic ancestry cluster associated with self-reported Caucasian donors. Roughly 5 DR-DQ haplotypes were treated as single units for association and clustering because of strong linkage in the cohort. General findings and caveats noted by the study authors: The classifier was reported to diagnose cytomegalovirus status with high specificity and sensitivity in both the original and validation cohorts. Specific HLA alleles were associated with 15,000 to 20,000 TCR beta sequences at a false discovery rate of 0.05 in a later analysis. A group of highly shared sequence variants was considered likely to be a technical artifact of the sequencing pipeline. A later analysis found that most CMV-associated TCR beta chains appeared HLA-restricted, with HLA associations seemingly driven largely by CMV exposure. A few of the identified cytomegalovirus-associated TCR beta chains were confirmed in vitro to be specific for cytomegalovirus antigens. Roughly uniform sequencing depth across donors was assumed in presence/absence analyses, although this assumption may not hold. In a later analysis, HLA-associated TCR beta chains showed more clonal expansion and lower generation probabilities than non-associated chains that were equally common. A later genetic analysis associated a missense DCLRE1C variant with V-gene and J-gene trimming of TCR beta chains, and an independent cohort replicated the association. Because some donors lacked HLA typing at each locus, the association tests relied only on the typed subset. The cohort was sequenced for TCR beta chains only, and without alpha or paired-chain data the features that could be detected were limited. Because counts were too low, 15 to 20 rarely observed V segments, including chromosome 9 orphons, were excluded from the earlier analysis of under 650 of the donors. In a later genetic analysis, fewer N-insertions in productive TCRs were reported among donors in an Asian-associated ancestry cluster than the roughly 640-donor mean. Linkage disequilibrium might explain the correlated functional status among segregating V segments, but an unknown experimental factor could not be excluded. Assigning TCR associations to individual alleles was difficult when HLA alleles, especially DR and DQ, strongly co-occurred. A further reported finding was that TCR beta sequences accurately predicted the HLA-A and HLA-B alleles for most subjects in the first cohort. According to the authors, the approach could potentially be generalized to other disease states and immunological phenotypes. Several of the top co-occurrence clusters appeared to be linked to parvovirus B19, influenza, CMV and Epstein-Barr virus, according to a later analysis. Because the 87-base-pair reads could not distinguish some IMGT-functional V segments, including TRBV6-2 and TRBV6-3, those segments were excluded. In a later analysis, TCR association rates were found to vary across HLA loci, with the most associated TCRs seen for DRB1 alleles and the fewest for HLA-C alleles. A total of about 180 TCR beta chains were listed by the study as associated with cytomegalovirus. In an earlier analysis of 500 to 650 of the donors, most TCR beta V segments appeared in productive rearrangements about 87% or about 30% of the time, broadly matching IMGT annotations. Most TCR sequences were seen in very few donors, while some public TCRs were found in many individuals. Immune exposure information for the cohort was limited to CMV serostatus.

Libraries were made using the immunoSEQ multiplex PCR assay. For the multiplex PCR, a mixture combining 60 forward primers for TCR Vbeta segments and 13 reverse primers for TCR Jbeta segments was used. The CDR3 region of rearranged TCR beta genes was amplified from genomic DNA with a multiplex PCR assay. The Illumina HiSeq System was used to sequence the amplified TCR beta libraries as 87-base-pair reads. On the authors' methods: A later analysis counted about 80 million unique TCR beta chains across the 550 to 750 repertoires, and roughly 9.9 million of these chains were shared by at least two donors. Raw reads were error-corrected and collapsed into unique sequences with a nearest-neighbor algorithm that merged closely related sequences to remove PCR and sequencing errors. CDR3 sequences were aligned to IMGT reference sequences to assign V, D and J gene segments. Each retained sequence needed at least a six-nucleotide match to both a V gene segment and a J gene segment. A rearrangement counted as productive if the CDR3 had no stop codons and remained in frame with V and J, and every other rearrangement counted as non-productive. Following IMGT convention, CDR3 was defined as the stretch from the second conserved V-encoded cysteine up to the conserved J-encoded phenylalanine. In an earlier analysis of more than 550 of the donors, sequences lacking an unambiguous match to a single V gene segment were excluded. An earlier analysis of roughly 590 of the donors called V segments functional above 56.7% productive rearrangements and segregating when the between-donor standard deviation exceeded 5%. A statistical classification framework was developed to diagnose cytomegalovirus status using the catalog of TCR beta chain sequences. In a later analysis, TCR nucleotide sequences were compared against IMGT/GENE-DB human TR gene sequences so that V and J genes could be assigned. In a later analysis, CDR3 sequences and most-parsimonious VDJ recombination scenarios were assigned using the TCRdist pipeline. In a later analysis, each TCR beta chain was defined by its CDR3 amino acid sequence together with its V-gene family, and reads lacking a unique V-gene family were excluded. To address suspected cross-contamination and a sequencing artifact, a later analysis removed a few hundred highly shared, low-generation-probability nucleotide sequences. In a later analysis, a clonal expansion index was calculated for each public chain from normalized within-repertoire ranks of inferred template counts. Generation probabilities in a later analysis came from a VDJ recombination model fitted to out-of-frame rearrangements, and those results were checked against IGoR. In a later analysis, TCR-TCR, TCR-HLA and TCR-CMV co-occurrence was scored with hypergeometric tests, and a repertoire-size bias correction was applied to TCR pairs. To estimate false discovery rates, a later analysis permuted the HLA or CMV assignments 20 times. A later analysis grouped co-occurring TCRs with DBSCAN, adding TCRdist sequence similarity when clustering within HLA-allele-positive subsets. Co-occurrence clustering excluded repertoires with fewer than 30,000 or more than 120,000 public chains, plus five with anomalous nucleotide sharing. TCRdb carries this immuneACCESS record with in-frame sequences only. Its versions omit some clonotypes, under half of them owing to an unresolved V gene in the studies checked, with the rest unexplained. Clone size and V and J calls were adopted from that table, with D and trimming inferred from the DNA. The sample table shows about 160,000 clones, and 70% to 90% are seen once. About 7% of the sample goes to the ten largest clones.

This clone was seen once. Its specific antigen is unknown. No clone much larger than this one lies a single base away; base qualities are absent. Unmatched junction bases come to 2, with V trimmed by 4 bases and J by 4 bases. The CDR1 and CDR2 encoded by the germline V gene (reference sequence) are SEHNR and FQNEAQ. The CDR3 measures 14 amino acids from cysteine to phenylalanine. The sequence is cut down to CDR3 DNA, 42 bases in frame from base 1. In total, over 600 healthy bone marrow donors made up the cohort. Cohort members were all nominally healthy when sampled, although unrecorded immune exposures were likely present. The donor tested CMV seropositive and was one of the 289 seropositive cohort members. A peripheral blood sample was provided by each donor, and peripheral blood mononuclear cells were used for TCR beta sequencing. Genomic DNA extraction from the blood cell samples was performed with the Qiagen DNeasy Blood Extraction Kit.

Source material: PBMCs. The V and J genes are TRBV7-9 and TRBJ1-5, with 9 bases matching TRBD1. This clonotype was sampled from a woman aged 25 to 39 in good health and CMV-seropositive. CDR3 region: CASSWDRVNQPQHF. The nucleotides are TGTGCCAGCAGCTGGGACAGGGTAAATCAGCCCCAGCATTTT.